At least ten counts were recorded for the clone carrying this TCR beta chain. Its antigen remains unidentified. TCRdb reprocessed the multiplex PCR reads via MiXCR and lists one record per CDR3 protein. Among approximately 180,000 distinct CDR3 sequences, around 35% were seen once, and the ten largest hold 3.8%. The CDR3 runs 18 residues. The germline V and J ends were trimmed by 4 bases and 1 base, with 19 bases remaining between them. CDR1 LNHNV and CDR2 YYDKDF come from the germline V gene (reference sequence). Breast cancer patients provided tissue from their axillary draining lymph nodes. This sample is drawn from a study of breast tumors, draining lymph nodes, adjacent tissues. Study-wide results and caveats: Tumor T cell lymph node origin was a supported hypothesis, not proven. Tumors had less TCR diversity than lymph nodes, more than nontumor tissue. Luminal-like breast cancer showed significantly greater tumor-nontumor repertoire similarity than basal-like breast cancer did.

The source of this sequence is a female donor with breast cancer. Some clones in this sample may be carry-over from other donors' samples. The rearrangement links TRBV15 to TRBJ1-4; possibly TRBD1 for D (5 bases). The source material was axillary lymph node tissue. The CDR3 here is CATSIGTVSVGTNEKLFF. DNA of the CDR3: TGTGCCACCAGCATTGGGACGGTGTCGGTAGGAACTAATGAAAAACTGTTTTTT.